What follows is one T cell receptor beta chain and its context. No antigen is known for it. This entry belongs to a study of graft-versus-host responses after intestinal transplantation. Study summary: As for transplant type, recipients had multivisceral, liver-intestinal, or isolated intestinal grafts.

Some clones are missing from TCRdb's copy, which holds only in-frame ones; the method was immunoSEQ multiplex PCR. The table lists tens of thousands of clones, around nine tenths of them singletons. This clonotype was sampled from a human donor who received an intestinal transplant. The sequencing here drew on unstimulated CD8+ T cells sorted from spleen or lymph node cells, taken before intestinal transplant.

CDR3 nucleotides: TGTGCCAGCAGTTTACGGACCGGGGAGCTGTTTTTT. It translates to CASSLRTGELFF. The J gene is TRBJ2-2, the V gene TRBV27; D is uncertain. CDR3 length equals 12 residues. Trimming stripped 2 bases from V and 5 bases from J, with 3 bases between. Germline V gene data show CDR1 as MNHEY and CDR2 as SMNVEV (reference sequence).